A selection of T cell receptor beta chains follows, all from one sample in a study of T cells after posttransplantation cyclophosphamide. TCRdb's copy holds only in-frame clones and misses some; the assay was immunoSEQ multiplex PCR. In total the sample includes about 12,000 clones, none of them seen once. Specimen: PBMCs. Receptor source: a woman between 40 and 55 years old in good health, CMV-negative, and a related stem cell transplant donor. CDR3s include the opening cysteine and the closing phenylalanine or tryptophan. The order of the fields is J gene, V gene, D gene, clone size, CDR3 DNA, CDR3 protein. The D gene is left open where the match is weak. Clone size is given as once, few, many, or a class for an expanded clone.

j_gene: TRBJ1-2
v_gene: TRBV6-5
d_gene: TRBD1
abundance: many
CDR3nt: TGTGCCAGCAGGTCAGGGGGCGGCTATGGCTACACCTTC
CDR3aa: CASRSGGGYGYTF

j_gene: TRBJ2-1
v_gene: TRBV10-1
d_gene: TRBD2
abundance: many
CDR3nt: TGCGCCAGCAGTGCAGGGAGGGCCTACAATGAGCAGTTCTTC
CDR3aa: CASSAGRAYNEQFF

j_gene: TRBJ1-1
v_gene: TRBV12-3/TRBV12-4
d_gene: .
abundance: many
CDR3nt: TGTGCCAGCAGTTTCTTTCAGGGGCGAGTCACTGAAGCTTTCTTT
CDR3aa: CASSFFQGRVTEAFF

j_gene: TRBJ1-2
v_gene: TRBV7-9
d_gene: .
abundance: many
CDR3nt: TGTGCCAGCAGCGTAGAGCCGGACTCAGGCTACACCTTC
CDR3aa: CASSVEPDSGYTF

j_gene: TRBJ2-7
v_gene: TRBV5-5
d_gene: .
abundance: many
CDR3nt: TGTGCCAGCAGCTTTGGCACATACGAGCAGTACTTC
CDR3aa: CASSFGTYEQYF

j_gene: TRBJ2-2
v_gene: TRBV7-8
d_gene: .
abundance: many
CDR3nt: TGTGCCAGCAGCTTATCATTGTCATTGGGCGGGGTGAACACCGGGGAGCTGTTTTTT
CDR3aa: CASSLSLSLGGVNTGELFF

j_gene: TRBJ1-1
v_gene: TRBV7-9
d_gene: .
abundance: medium-sized
CDR3nt: TGTGCCAGCAGCTTAGTTACAGAAGCTTTCTTT
CDR3aa: CASSLVTEAFF

j_gene: TRBJ2-7
v_gene: TRBV11-1
d_gene: TRBD1
abundance: many
CDR3nt: TGTGCCAGCAGCTTAACCGGGACAGGGTACGAGCAGTACTTC
CDR3aa: CASSLTGTGYEQYF

j_gene: TRBJ2-7
v_gene: TRBV11-1
d_gene: TRBD2
abundance: many
CDR3nt: TGTGCCAGCAGCCTTTACGGACTAGCGGCAACCTACGAGCAGTACTTC
CDR3aa: CASSLYGLAATYEQYF

j_gene: TRBJ2-5
v_gene: TRBV4-2
d_gene: .
abundance: many
CDR3nt: TGTGCCAGCAGCGAGCTAGACCAAGAGACCCAGTACTTC
CDR3aa: CASSELDQETQYF

j_gene: TRBJ2-1
v_gene: TRBV2
d_gene: TRBD2
abundance: many
CDR3nt: TGTGCCAGCCTAAGCGGGAGAGTGTTCTTC
CDR3aa: CASLSGRVFF

j_gene: TRBJ2-7
v_gene: TRBV18
d_gene: TRBD1
abundance: many
CDR3nt: TGTGCCAGCTCACCACCGGGACAGGGAGCCTACGAGCAGTACTTC
CDR3aa: CASSPPGQGAYEQYF

j_gene: TRBJ2-3
v_gene: TRBV5-1
d_gene: TRBD2
abundance: many
CDR3nt: TGCGCCAGCAGCTTGGCTCTAGCGGGGACAACTAGCACAGATACGCAGTATTTT
CDR3aa: CASSLALAGTTSTDTQYF

j_gene: TRBJ2-7
v_gene: TRBV7-2
d_gene: TRBD2
abundance: many
CDR3nt: TGTGCCAGCAGCTTAAGCCCGCGGGAGCCCTCCCTGTTC
CDR3aa: CASSLSPREPSLF

j_gene: TRBJ2-2
v_gene: TRBV12-3/TRBV12-4
d_gene: .
abundance: many
CDR3nt: TGTGCCAGCAGTTGGGCCACAGCAACCGGGGAGCTGTTTTTT
CDR3aa: CASSWATATGELFF

j_gene: TRBJ1-1
v_gene: TRBV12-5
d_gene: .
abundance: many
CDR3nt: TGTGCTAGTGGTTTGGTACTAGCGCAGCTCAACACTGAAGCTTTCTTT
CDR3aa: CASGLVLAQLNTEAFF

j_gene: TRBJ2-2
v_gene: TRBV18
d_gene: .
abundance: many
CDR3nt: TGTGCCAGCTCACCATTTCCAGGGTTAAACACCGGGGAGCTGTTTTTT
CDR3aa: CASSPFPGLNTGELFF

j_gene: TRBJ2-3
v_gene: TRBV18
d_gene: TRBD1
abundance: few
CDR3nt: TGTGCCAGCTCACCATCCCCGACAGGGAGCACAGATACGCAGTATTTT
CDR3aa: CASSPSPTGSTDTQYF

j_gene: TRBJ2-7
v_gene: TRBV5-1
d_gene: TRBD2
abundance: many
CDR3nt: TGCGCCAGCAGCTTAGCGGGGGGGCGCTACGAGCAGTACTTC
CDR3aa: CASSLAGGRYEQYF

j_gene: TRBJ2-7
v_gene: TRBV7-2
d_gene: .
abundance: many
CDR3nt: TGTGCCAGCAGCTTGACAGGGAGGTCCTACGAGCAGTACTTC
CDR3aa: CASSLTGRSYEQYF

j_gene: TRBJ2-1
v_gene: TRBV12-3/TRBV12-4
d_gene: .
abundance: many
CDR3nt: TGTGCCAGCAGTTCCACTACAAATGAGCAGTTCTTC
CDR3aa: CASSSTTNEQFF

j_gene: TRBJ2-5
v_gene: TRBV4-1
d_gene: .
abundance: many
CDR3nt: TGCGCCAGCAGCCAAGTTCTAGCGGAGGGGGTAGAGACCCAGTACTTC
CDR3aa: CASSQVLAEGVETQYF

j_gene: TRBJ2-5
v_gene: TRBV19
d_gene: TRBD1
abundance: many
CDR3nt: TGTGCCAGTAGTACAGAAAAGACAGGGGCAGAGACCCAGTACTTC
CDR3aa: CASSTEKTGAETQYF

j_gene: TRBJ2-1
v_gene: TRBV11-3
d_gene: TRBD2
abundance: many
CDR3nt: TGTGCCAGCAGCTTGGGGGGAGGGTACAATGAGCAGTTCTTC
CDR3aa: CASSLGGGYNEQFF

j_gene: TRBJ2-1
v_gene: TRBV7-6
d_gene: .
abundance: many
CDR3nt: TGTGCCAGCAGCCCCCAGGGGGGCAGGGGGGATTACAATGAGCAGTTCTTC
CDR3aa: CASSPQGGRGDYNEQFF